This TCR beta chain was obtained from a study of CD8 T cells in Susac syndrome. Study background: Patients with Susac syndrome were therapy-naive, on corticosteroids, or on intravenous immunoglobulin alone at the time that blood was drawn. Study results and limitations: It was acknowledged in the study that the number of individuals who were included in its TCR sequencing and HLA analysis was relatively small.

As concerns this clonotype: Its cognate antigen is unknown.

RNA was extracted with the RNeasy kit, and a quantity of about 0.45 to 1 ug was reverse transcribed using random hexamers. TCRdb itself ran the immunoSEQ multiplex PCR reads through MiXCR, one entry per CDR3 protein. The repertoire has 67,000 or so distinct CDR3 sequences, roughly 93% of them found once; the top ten carry approximately 0.15%. Each Susac syndrome patient had definite or probable disease by recently defined criteria. Trimming at V came to 0 bases and at J to 1 base, leaving 8 bases not matched to a gene. Germline lookup yields CDR1 SGHRS and CDR2 YFSETQ. This CDR3 has 17 residues. The sequence was obtained from a human donor with Susac syndrome. V gene TRBV5-1 combines with J gene TRBJ2-5; 8 nucleotides match TRBD2. Sequencing was carried out using CD4+ T cells from PBMCs. In DNA form, the CDR3 reads TGCGCCAGCAGCTTGGGTGGCCTAGCGGGCTTCCAAGAGACCCAGTACTTC. Its protein is CASSLGGLAGFQETQYF.